This T cell receptor beta chain was profiled in a study of OX40 agonist ivuxolimab in advanced cancers. Study-level findings and limits: Dose levels from 0.1 to 3.0 mg/kg saw CD4+ and CD8+ blood T cells expand clonally by week 6. Averaging showed that CD8+ T cells had more expanded clones than CD4+ did. Normalized expansion of T-cell clones was also low for some nonresponders.

As to this clone: As yet, its antigen is unknown.

Profiled with immunoSEQ multiplex PCR; TCRdb holds only in-frame clones, not every one. The sample lists about 45,000 clones, around 89% seen once, with 15% to 20% in the top ten. The material was CD4+ or CD8+ T cells sorted from blood, obtained in a trial of the OX40 agonist ivuxolimab. The sequence came from an adult with an advanced solid tumor such as melanoma, head and neck, liver or kidney cancer.

This CDR3 is CASGWETQYF. The DNA of the CDR3 is TGTGCCAGCGGCTGGGAGACCCAGTACTTC. The J gene is TRBJ2-5, the V gene TRBV25-1; D gene ambiguous. CDR3 length equals 10 residues. Deletions cut 8 bases from V and 5 bases from J, with 6 bases between. Germline CDR1 MGHDK, CDR2 SYGVNS.